This passage covers 5 T cell receptor beta chains from one sample sequenced in a study of early T cells in non-severe SARS-CoV-2 infection. One entry per CDR3 protein, called by TCRdb with MiXCR from the 5' RACE reads. Of 80,000 or so distinct CDR3 sequences detected, about 6.5% appear once; the ten largest clones hold roughly 7.8%. Sequencing input: whole blood. The receptors here all came from an adult who was a healthcare worker with PCR-confirmed SARS-CoV-2 infection or an uninfected control (not recorded which).

In its sample, this clonotype was seen a few times. This chain connects TRBV29-1 to TRBJ2-6, with D hard to call. CDR3 length equals 13 residues. V was trimmed by 5 bases and J by 1 base, leaving 6 bases between them. Germline lookup yields CDR1 SQVTM and CDR2 ANQGSEA. CDR3 in amino acids: CSVQISGANVLTF. The CDR3, as DNA: TGCAGCGTTCAGATTTCTGGGGCCAACGTCCTGACTTTC. The full variable domain, rest sourced from reference TRBV29-1 and TRBJ2-6, is SAVISQKPSRDICQRGTSLTIQCQVDSQVTMMFWYRQQPGQSLTLIATANQGSEATYESGFVIDKFPISRPNLTFSTLTVSNMSPEDSSIYLCSVQISGANVLTFGAGSRLTVL.

This clonotype was recorded at least ten times. This sequence joins TRBV19 and TRBJ2-3, with 12 bases lining up with TRBD2. The CDR3 spans 16 residues. Germline V gene sequence: CDR1 LNHDA, CDR2 SQIVND (reference sequence). J gave up 5 bases and V 5 bases, and 8 bases lay outside the gene matches. The CDR3: CASSPLPGLAGDTQYF. In DNA form, the CDR3 reads TGTGCCAGTAGTCCCCTTCCGGGACTAGCGGGAGATACGCAGTATTTT. The full variable domain, with the rest looked up from reference TRBV19 and TRBJ2-3, is DGGITQSPKYLFRKEGQNVTLSCEQNLNHDAMYWYRQDPGQGLRLIYYSQIVNDFQKGDIAEGYSVSREKKESFPLTVTSAQKNPTAFYLCASSPLPGLAGDTQYFGPGTRLTVL.

This clonotype was seen at least ten times. The gene calls are TRBV19 and TRBJ2-2, with D possibly being TRBD2 (5 bases). Between the trimmed V and J ends, which lost 7 bases and 6 bases, there was a span of 12 bases. From germline, CDR1 is LNHDA and CDR2 SQIVND (reference sequence). The CDR3 extends over 13 amino acids. This chain's CDR3 is CASKMDSPGELFF. The DNA of the CDR3 is TGTGCCAGTAAGATGGACTCCCCCGGGGAGCTGTTTTTT.

At least ten counts were recorded for this clonotype. The V and J genes are TRBV6-5 and TRBJ1-1, with D perhaps TRBD1 (6 bases). This CDR3 region has 13 residues. V lost 4 bases and J lost 4, with 10 bases in between. Looked up from germline, CDR1 is MNHEY and CDR2 is SVGAGI. The CDR3 DNA is TGTGCCAGCAGTTTCCGACAGGTCACTGAAGCTTTCTTT. This sequence encodes CASSFRQVTEAFF.

This clonotype was seen many times. V gene TRBV2 combines with J gene TRBJ2-2; 8 bases align to TRBD1. There are 16 residues in the CDR3. V lost 6 bases and J lost 6; bases outside the gene matches: 12. Germline CDR1 reads SNHLY; CDR2 reads FYNNEI. CDR3 DNA sequence: TGTGCCAGCAGAGAGGACAGGGTGATAGGATCCGGGGAGCTGTTTTTT. It translates to CASREDRVIGSGELFF.